The subject of this entry is one T cell receptor (beta chain). Its antigen is not identified. From germline, CDR1 is SNHLY and CDR2 FYNNEI. This CDR3 has 15 amino acids. Germline trimming cut 10 bases from V and 4 bases from J; bases unmatched to any gene: 14. This sample was included in a study of T cells in Graves' hyperthyroidism and ophthalmopathy. At the level of the study: Peripheral blood collection took place at initial diagnosis, before any treatment.

What was amplified from RNA transcripts were TCR beta CDR3 regions. Primed by the HTBI set, a first-round RT-PCR was run on the TCR CDR3. MiXCR, applied by TCRdb to the multiplex PCR reads, yields one record per CDR3 protein. The data show about 840,000 distinct CDR3 sequences, 35% to 40% seen once. The study's findings and limits: Stable hyperthyroidism was told apart from ophthalmopathy by a model built on 13 V-J features. Among thyroid clonotypes expanded above 0.001, most also appeared in blood. Ophthalmopathy onset followed model prediction by a median about six months.

The rearrangement links TRBV2 to TRBJ2-5; TRBD2 matches 8 bases. The receptor comes from a man younger than 35 with Graves' hyperthyroidism. The source material was blood. CDR3 DNA: TGTGCCAACCTACTATCCGGCCTAGCGGGAGAGACCCAGTACTTC. Protein: CANLLSGLAGETQYF.